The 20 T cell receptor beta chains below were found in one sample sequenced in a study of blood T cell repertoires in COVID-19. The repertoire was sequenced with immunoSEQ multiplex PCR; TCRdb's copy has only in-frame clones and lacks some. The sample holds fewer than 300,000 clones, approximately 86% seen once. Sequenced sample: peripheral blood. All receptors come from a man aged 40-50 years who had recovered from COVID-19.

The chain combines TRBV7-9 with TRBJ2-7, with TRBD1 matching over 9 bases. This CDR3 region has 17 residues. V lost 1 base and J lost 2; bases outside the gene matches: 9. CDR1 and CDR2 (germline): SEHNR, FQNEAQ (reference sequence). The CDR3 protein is CASSLVLGQGIPYEQYF. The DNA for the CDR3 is TGTGCCAGCAGCTTAGTCCTGGGACAGGGCATCCCCTACGAGCAGTACTTC.

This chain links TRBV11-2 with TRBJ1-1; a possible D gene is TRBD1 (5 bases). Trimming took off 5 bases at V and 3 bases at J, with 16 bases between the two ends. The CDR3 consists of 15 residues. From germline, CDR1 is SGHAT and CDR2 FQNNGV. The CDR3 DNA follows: TGTGCCAGCAGCCAGAGTCCAGGGTTGGACACTGAAGCTTTCTTT. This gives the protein CASSQSPGLDTEAFF.

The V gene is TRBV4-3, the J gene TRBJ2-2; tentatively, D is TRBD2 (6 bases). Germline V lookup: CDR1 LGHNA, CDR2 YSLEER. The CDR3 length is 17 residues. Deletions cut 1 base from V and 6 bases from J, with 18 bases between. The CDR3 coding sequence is TGCGCCAGCAGCCAAGGGAGCAATGGGAGGATCGCCGGGGAGCTGTTTTTT. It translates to CASSQGSNGRIAGELFF.

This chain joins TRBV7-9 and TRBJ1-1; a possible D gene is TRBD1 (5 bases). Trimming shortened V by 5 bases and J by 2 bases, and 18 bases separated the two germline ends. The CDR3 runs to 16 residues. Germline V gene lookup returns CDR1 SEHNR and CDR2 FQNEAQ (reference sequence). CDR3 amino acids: CASSPTGGGANTEAFF. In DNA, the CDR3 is TGTGCCAGCAGCCCGACGGGGGGGGGTGCAAACACTGAAGCTTTCTTT.

CDR3 in amino acids: CASSLNRMGGANVLTF. In DNA form, the CDR3 reads TGTGCCAGCAGCTTAAACAGGATGGGAGGGGCCAACGTCCTGACTTTC. This sequence joins TRBV7-2 and TRBJ2-6, with D maybe TRBD1 (5 bases). This CDR3 spans 16 amino acids. V was clipped by 2 bases and J by 4 bases, with 12 bases between them. Germline-derived CDR1 and CDR2 are SGHTA and FQGNSA. Using reference TRBV7-2 and TRBJ2-6 for the parts outside the CDR3, the full variable domain is GAGVSQSPSNKVTEKGKDVELRCDPISGHTALYWYRQSLGQGLEFLIYFQGNSAPDKSGLPSDRFSAERTGGSVSTLTIQRTQQEDSAVYLCASSLNRMGGANVLTFGAGSRLTVL.

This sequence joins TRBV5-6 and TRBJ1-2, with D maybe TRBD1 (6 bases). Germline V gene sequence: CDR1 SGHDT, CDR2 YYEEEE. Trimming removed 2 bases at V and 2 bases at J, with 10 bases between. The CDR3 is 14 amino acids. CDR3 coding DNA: TGTGCCAGCAGCTTCGGGACACCAAACTATGGCTACACCTTC. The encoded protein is CASSFGTPNYGYTF.

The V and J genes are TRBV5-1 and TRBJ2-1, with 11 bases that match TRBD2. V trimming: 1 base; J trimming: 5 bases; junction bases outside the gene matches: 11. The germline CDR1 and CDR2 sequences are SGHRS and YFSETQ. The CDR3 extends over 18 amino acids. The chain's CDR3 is CASSLPERGTSGNNEQFF. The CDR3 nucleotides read TGCGCCAGCAGCTTGCCTGAGCGCGGGACTAGCGGAAACAATGAGCAGTTCTTC.

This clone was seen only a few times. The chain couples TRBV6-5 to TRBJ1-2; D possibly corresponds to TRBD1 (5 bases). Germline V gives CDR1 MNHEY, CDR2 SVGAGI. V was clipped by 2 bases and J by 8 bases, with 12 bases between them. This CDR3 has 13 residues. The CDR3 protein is CASSYAQGRGYTF. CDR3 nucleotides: TGTGCCAGCAGTTACGCCCAGGGTCGAGGCTACACCTTC.

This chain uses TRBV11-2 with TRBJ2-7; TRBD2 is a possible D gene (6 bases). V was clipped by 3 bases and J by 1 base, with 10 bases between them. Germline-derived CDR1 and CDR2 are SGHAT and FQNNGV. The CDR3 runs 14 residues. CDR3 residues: CASSFGGMSYEQYF. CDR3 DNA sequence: TGTGCCAGCAGCTTTGGGGGGATGTCCTACGAGCAGTACTTC.

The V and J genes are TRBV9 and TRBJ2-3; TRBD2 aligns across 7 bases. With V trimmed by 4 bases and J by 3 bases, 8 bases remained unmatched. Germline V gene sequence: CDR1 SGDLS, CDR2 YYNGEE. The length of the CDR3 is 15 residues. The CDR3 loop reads CASSPAWGGTDTQYF. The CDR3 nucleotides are TGTGCCAGCAGCCCAGCCTGGGGGGGAACAGATACGCAGTATTTT.

The DNA of the CDR3 is TGTGCCAGCAGCTTGGTCTCAGGGTCCTACGAGCAGTACTTC. As protein: CASSLVSGSYEQYF. The rearrangement joins TRBV5-5 to TRBJ2-7; TRBD1 is a possible D gene (5 bases). Germline CDR1 SGHKS, CDR2 YYEKEE (reference sequence). Trimming shortened V by 0 bases and J by 1 base, and 8 bases separated the two germline ends. The CDR3 loop spans 14 amino acids.

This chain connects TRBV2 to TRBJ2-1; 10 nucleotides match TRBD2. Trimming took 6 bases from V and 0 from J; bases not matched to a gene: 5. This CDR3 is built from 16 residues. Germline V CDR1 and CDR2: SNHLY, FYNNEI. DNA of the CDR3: TGTGCCAGCAGGGCCTCTAGCGGGAGCTCCTACAATGAGCAGTTCTTC. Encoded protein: CASRASSGSSYNEQFF.

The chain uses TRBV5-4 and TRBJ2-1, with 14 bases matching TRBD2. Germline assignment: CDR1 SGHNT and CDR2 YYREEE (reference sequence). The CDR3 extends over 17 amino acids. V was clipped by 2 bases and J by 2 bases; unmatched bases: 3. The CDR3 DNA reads TGTGCCAGCAGCTTAGGGGGACTAGCGGGAGCCTACAATGAGCAGTTCTTC. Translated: CASSLGGLAGAYNEQFF.

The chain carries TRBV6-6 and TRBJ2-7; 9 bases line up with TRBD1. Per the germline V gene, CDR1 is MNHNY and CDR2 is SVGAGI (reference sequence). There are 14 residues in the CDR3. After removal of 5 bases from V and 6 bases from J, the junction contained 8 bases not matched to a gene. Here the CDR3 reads CASSKGQGNFEQYF. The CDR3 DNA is TGTGCCAGCAGTAAGGGACAGGGTAACTTCGAGCAGTACTTC.

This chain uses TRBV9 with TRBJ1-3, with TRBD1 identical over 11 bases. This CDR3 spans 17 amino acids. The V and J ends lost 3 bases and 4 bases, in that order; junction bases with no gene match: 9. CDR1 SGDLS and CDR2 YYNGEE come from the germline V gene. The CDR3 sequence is CASSGPRTGGLGNTIYF. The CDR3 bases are TGTGCCAGCAGCGGACCTCGGACAGGGGGCTTGGGAAACACCATATATTTT.

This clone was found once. CDR3 nucleotide sequence: TGTGCCAGCAGGCCAACGCTCAGGGCAGATACGCAGTATTTT. Its translation: CASRPTLRADTQYF. The chain carries TRBV6-6 and TRBJ2-3; D perhaps matches TRBD1 (5 bases). Germline V gene sequence: CDR1 MNHNY, CDR2 SVGAGI (reference sequence). This CDR3 spans 14 amino acids. The V gene lost 6 bases and the J gene lost 4 bases, with 14 bases spanning the gap.

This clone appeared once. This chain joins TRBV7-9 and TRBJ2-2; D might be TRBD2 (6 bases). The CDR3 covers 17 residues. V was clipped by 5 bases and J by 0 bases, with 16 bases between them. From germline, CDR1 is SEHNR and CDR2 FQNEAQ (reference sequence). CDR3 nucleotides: TGTGCCAGCAGCCCCCGCGGGGTCGTAACGAACACCGGGGAGCTGTTTTTT. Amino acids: CASSPRGVVTNTGELFF.

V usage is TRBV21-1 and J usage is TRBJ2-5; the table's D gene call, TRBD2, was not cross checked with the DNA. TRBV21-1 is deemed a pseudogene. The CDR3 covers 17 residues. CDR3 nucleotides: TGTGCCAGCAGGTTGCGTCGTGGCGGGATAAGTCAAGAGACCCAGTACTTC. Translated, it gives CASRLRRGGISQETQYF.

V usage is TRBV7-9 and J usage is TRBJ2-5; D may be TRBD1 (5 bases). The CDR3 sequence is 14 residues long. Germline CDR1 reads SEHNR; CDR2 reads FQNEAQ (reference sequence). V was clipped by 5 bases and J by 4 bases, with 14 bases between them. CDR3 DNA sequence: TGTGCCAGCAGCCATCCTGACAGACGAGAGACCCAGTACTTC. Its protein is CASSHPDRRETQYF.

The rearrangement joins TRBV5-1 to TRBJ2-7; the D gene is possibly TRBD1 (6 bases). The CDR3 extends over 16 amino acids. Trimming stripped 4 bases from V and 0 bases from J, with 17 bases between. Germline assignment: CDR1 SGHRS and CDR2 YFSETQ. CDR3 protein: CASSERQERSSYEQYF. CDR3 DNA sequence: TGCGCCAGCAGCGAGAGACAGGAAAGGAGCTCCTACGAGCAGTACTTC.